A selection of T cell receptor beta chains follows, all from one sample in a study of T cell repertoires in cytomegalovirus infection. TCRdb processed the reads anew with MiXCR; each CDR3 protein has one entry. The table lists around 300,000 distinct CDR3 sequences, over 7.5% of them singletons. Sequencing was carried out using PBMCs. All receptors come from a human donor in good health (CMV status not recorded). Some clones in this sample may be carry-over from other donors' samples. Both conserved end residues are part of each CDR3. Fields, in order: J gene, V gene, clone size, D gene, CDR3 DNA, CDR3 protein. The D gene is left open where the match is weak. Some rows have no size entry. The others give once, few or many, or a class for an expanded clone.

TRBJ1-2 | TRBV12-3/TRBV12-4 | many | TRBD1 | TGTGCCAGCAGCCCTGACAGGGTTCACGGCTACACCTTC | CASSPDRVHGYTF
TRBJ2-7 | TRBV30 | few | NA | TGTGCCTGGACAATAAGCTCCTACGAGCAGTACTTC | CAWTISSYEQYF
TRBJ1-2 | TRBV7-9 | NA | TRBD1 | TGTGCCAGCAGCCGGGAGGGGGCCCTTGGCTACACCTTC | CASSREGALGYTF
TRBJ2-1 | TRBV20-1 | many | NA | TGCAGTGCTAGAGATCGAGTGGCCCCCCTATACTACAATGAGCAGTTCTTC | CSARDRVAPLYYNEQFF
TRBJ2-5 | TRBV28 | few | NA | TGTGCCAGCAGTTTAGGGACGGCGGGCGACCAAGAGACCCAGTACTTC | CASSLGTAGDQETQYF
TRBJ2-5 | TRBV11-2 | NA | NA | TGTGCCAGCAGCCCCGGGACAAGGGAAGTGGGGACCCAGTACTTC | CASSPGTREVGTQYF
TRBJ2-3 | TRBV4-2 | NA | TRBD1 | TGTGCCAGCAGCCAAGACCCCAGGGGGCTGGGCACAGATACGCAGTATTTT | CASSQDPRGLGTDTQYF
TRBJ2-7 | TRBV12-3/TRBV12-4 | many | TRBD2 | TGTGCCAGCAGTCAGCGGGGGGGCCTCCACGAGCAGTACTTC | CASSQRGGLHEQYF
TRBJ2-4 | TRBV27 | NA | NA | TGTGCCAGTAAGGCTGGGGCCAAAAACATTCAGTACTTC | CASKAGAKNIQYF
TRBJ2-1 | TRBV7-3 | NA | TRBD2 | TGTGCCAGCAGCTCTACCGGGACTAGCTTCCGCGAGCAGTTCTTC | CASSSTGTSFREQFF
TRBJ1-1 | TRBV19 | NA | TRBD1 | TGTGCCAGTAGTATTCCACAGGGGGCAAGCATGAACACTGAAGCTTTCTTT | CASSIPQGASMNTEAFF
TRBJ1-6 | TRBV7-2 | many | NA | TGTGCCAGCAGCCCCTCCGGGACATTTTCTTCACCCCTCCACTTT | CASSPSGTFSSPLHF
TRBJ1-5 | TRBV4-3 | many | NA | TGCGCCAGCAGCCAATCATCCCTACGGACAGCGGGGAGTAGCAATCAGCCCCAGCATTTT | CASSQSSLRTAGSSNQPQHF
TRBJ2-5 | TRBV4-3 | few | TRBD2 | TGCGCCAGCAGCCTCCTAGGACTAGTGGAGACCCAGTACTTC | CASSLLGLVETQYF
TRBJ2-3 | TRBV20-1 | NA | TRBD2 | TGCAGTGCTATGCGGGGGGCCAACACAGATACGCAGTATTTT | CSAMRGANTDTQYF
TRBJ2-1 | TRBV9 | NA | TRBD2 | TGTGCCAGCAGCGTAGCGTTAGCGGGAGGCAACAATGAGCAGTTCTTC | CASSVALAGGNNEQFF
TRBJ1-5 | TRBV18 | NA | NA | TGTGCCAGCTCATCACAGAACAATCAGCCCCAGCATTTT | CASSSQNNQPQHF
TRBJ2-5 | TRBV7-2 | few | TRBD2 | TGTGCCAGCAGCTTAGATTCTAGCGGGAGGGAGACCCAGTACTTC | CASSLDSSGRETQYF